The 22 T cell receptor beta chains presented below share a single source sample, sequenced in a study of shared clonotypes between healthy human individuals. The protocol was immunoSEQ multiplex PCR, while the TCRdb copy is restricted to in-frame clones and leaves out a portion. The sample has fewer than 200,000 clones, 65% to 70% seen once. The sample taken for sequencing was memory CD4+ T cells sorted from blood. Subset described: CD45RA-negative fraction. These TCRs come from a man aged 25 to 45 in good health.

V and J are TRBV7-8 and TRBJ2-7; 10 bases are shared with TRBD2. The CDR3 consists of 18 residues. V lost 5 bases to trimming and J lost 2 bases; unmatched junction nucleotides: 15. CDR1 and CDR2 from the germline V gene are SGHVS and FQNEAQ. DNA of the CDR3: TGTGCCAGCAGCCCCTTGGGTAGTAGCGGGAGGCGAACCTACGAGCAGTACTTC. Its translation: CASSPLGSSGRRTYEQYF.

The chain recombines TRBV2 with TRBJ2-1; D gene unclear. This CDR3 is 13 amino acids long. The V gene lost 8 bases and the J gene lost 8 bases, with 16 bases spanning the gap. The V gene's germline CDR1 is SNHLY and CDR2 FYNNEI. In nucleotides, the CDR3 is TGTGCCAGCCGTTCGACTGCCGCGGATGAGCAGTTCTTC. Protein product: CASRSTAADEQFF.

The gene calls are TRBV29-1 and TRBJ2-3; 11 bases map to TRBD2. V shed 7 bases, J shed 1 base, and the junction held 4 bases outside the gene matches. This CDR3 has 14 amino acids. Germline CDR1 SQVTM, CDR2 ANQGSEA. CDR3 sequence reads: CSARSGRGTDTQYF. The CDR3 DNA is TGCAGCGCCCGTAGCGGGAGGGGCACAGATACGCAGTATTTT.

This sequence joins TRBV19 and TRBJ2-1, with TRBD1 matching over 7 bases. CDR1 is LNHDA, CDR2 SQIVND, per germline (reference sequence). Losses at the gene ends were 2 bases for V and 7 bases for J; bases not matched to a gene: 5. This CDR3 has 14 amino acids. CDR3 DNA sequence: TGTGCCAGTAGTATAACGGACAGGTTAAATGAGCAGTTCTTC. This gives the protein CASSITDRLNEQFF.

With regard to this clone: A read error may be the cause here, since a much bigger clone is one base away. At the DNA level, this CDR3 is encoded by other sequences in the same sample as well. The chain combines TRBV6-1 with TRBJ2-7; TRBD2 might be the D (6 bases). The CDR3 consists of 17 residues. Trimming took off 4 bases at V and 3 bases at J, with 22 bases between the two ends. Germline V gene lookup returns CDR1 MNHNS and CDR2 SASEGT. CDR3 in amino acids: CASSGMISGRASYEQYF. In DNA, the CDR3 is TGTGCCAGCAGTGGGATGATTAGCGGAAGGGCCAGCTACGAGCAGTACTTC.

This clone was observed a single time. V usage is TRBV23-1 and J usage is TRBJ2-2; 8 bases fit TRBD2. TRBV23-1 is given ORF status, its function remaining uncertain. The CDR3 is made up of 18 amino acids. V was pared by 0 bases and J by 5 bases, with 11 bases of the junction left unmatched. The CDR3 spells CASSQSPGAGVKTGELFF. In DNA form, the CDR3 reads TGCGCCAGCAGTCAATCCCCCGGAGCGGGAGTAAAGACCGGGGAGCTGTTTTTT.

This clone was counted at least ten times. The rearrangement uses TRBV21-1 and TRBJ1-5; the DNA was not used to check the table's D call, TRBD1. TRBV21-1 is given as a pseudogene. The CDR3 is 17 residues long. The CDR3: CASSKNGTGRSNQPQHF. The DNA for the CDR3 is TGTGCCAGCAGCAAAAATGGGACAGGTAGGAGCAATCAGCCCCAGCATTTT.

The chain employs TRBV19 and TRBJ2-7, with 11 nucleotides matching TRBD2. The trim removed 3 bases at V and 2 bases at J, leaving 3 bases unmatched. Germline values: CDR1 LNHDA, CDR2 SQIVND (reference sequence). The CDR3 totals 15 residues. DNA for the CDR3: TGTGCCAGTAGTATGGGACTAGCGGAACCCTACGAGCAGTACTTC. Translating gives CASSMGLAEPYEQYF. Looking up the rest from reference TRBV19 and TRBJ2-7 gives the full variable domain: DGGITQSPKYLFRKEGQNVTLSCEQNLNHDAMYWYRQDPGQGLRLIYYSQIVNDFQKGDIAEGYSVSREKKESFPLTVTSAQKNPTAFYLCASSMGLAEPYEQYFGPGTRLTVT.

This clone was seen only once. This sequence joins TRBV7-9 and TRBJ2-7, with TRBD1 identical over 7 bases. Germline V gene sequence: CDR1 SEHNR, CDR2 FQNEAQ (reference sequence). The V gene end was trimmed by 3 bases and the J gene end by 3 bases; junction bases not matched to a gene: 8. The CDR3 is 15 residues long. CDR3 nucleotides: TGTGCCAGCAGCTTCGGACAGGCCCAAAACTACGAGCAGTACTTC. This encodes CASSFGQAQNYEQYF.

This clone was detected a few times. The V gene is TRBV18, the J gene TRBJ2-7, with D perhaps TRBD2 (6 bases). Germline V gene sequence: CDR1 KGHSH, CDR2 LQKENI. CDR3 length: 14 amino acids. Trimming pared 2 bases from V and 7 bases from J, leaving 15 bases between. The CDR3 sequence: CASSPVREVGEQYF. CDR3 in DNA: TGTGCCAGCTCACCAGTCAGGGAGGTGGGAGAGCAGTACTTC.

The chain has TRBV10-3 and TRBJ2-5, with a tentative D call TRBD2 (5 bases). Between the trimmed V and J ends, which lost 2 bases and 3 bases, there was a span of 10 bases. The CDR3 is made up of 14 amino acids. Germline V gene lookup returns CDR1 ENHRY and CDR2 SYGVKD. The CDR3 DNA is TGTGCCATCAGTGAGCATCGGCGGGAAGAGACCCAGTACTTC. Its protein product is CAISEHRREETQYF.

This clone appeared a few times. The chain uses TRBV2 and TRBJ1-2; a possible D gene is TRBD1 (5 bases). Germline V CDR1 and CDR2: SNHLY, FYNNEI. Deletions cut 3 bases from V and 2 bases from J, with 10 bases between. The CDR3 has 14 amino acids. CDR3 sequence (DNA): TGTGCCAGCAGTGAGGGGACGCTGAACTATGGCTACACCTTC. As protein: CASSEGTLNYGYTF.

This clone has more than one count but fewer than ten. CDR3 loop: CASSPSLGQNTEAFF. Here the CDR3 DNA reads TGTGCCAGCTCACCATCGTTGGGACAAAACACTGAAGCTTTCTTT. V usage is TRBV18 and J usage is TRBJ1-1; D possibly corresponds to TRBD1 (6 bases). This CDR3 has 15 residues. Per germline, CDR1 KGHSH and CDR2 LQKENI. Trimming took off 2 bases at V and 2 bases at J, with 12 bases between the two ends.

The chain is built from TRBV21-1 and TRBJ2-7; the D call of TRBD1 is as the table states it, not checked on the DNA. TRBV21-1 counts as a pseudogene. This CDR3 region has 14 residues. The CDR3 DNA reads TGTGCCGGCTCTCCGGGACAGGGGAAATACGAGCAGTACTTC. It is translated as CAGSPGQGKYEQYF.

This clone occurred a few times. V gene TRBV11-2 combines with J gene TRBJ1-1; perhaps TRBD1 as D (6 bases). V lost 4 bases and J 3 bases, leaving 12 bases between the germline ends. Germline CDR1 SGHAT, CDR2 FQNNGV. The CDR3 length is 14 residues. This CDR3 is CASSSVRGYTEAFF. CDR3 DNA sequence: TGTGCCAGCAGCTCTGTCAGGGGATACACTGAAGCTTTCTTT. The full variable domain, rest sourced from reference TRBV11-2 and TRBJ1-1, is EAGVAQSPRYKIIEKRQSVAFWCNPISGHATLYWYQQILGQGPKLLIQFQNNGVVDDSQLPKDRFSAERLKGVDSTLKIQPAKLEDSAVYLCASSSVRGYTEAFFGQGTRLTVV.

The chain couples TRBV28 to TRBJ2-1, with a weak D call TRBD2 (6 bases). CDR1 and CDR2 (germline): MDHEN, SYDVKM. Between the trimmed V and J ends, which lost 2 bases and 13 bases, there was a span of 12 bases. This CDR3 region has 12 residues. CDR3: CASSLRRARQFF. CDR3 nucleotides: TGTGCCAGCAGTTTACGGAGGGCTCGTCAGTTCTTC.

The CDR3: CASSFRGEETQYF. CDR3 DNA: TGCGCCAGCAGCTTCCGGGGGGAAGAGACCCAGTACTTC. The chain carries TRBV5-1 and TRBJ2-5; 7 bases are a match to TRBD2. The CDR3 contains 13 residues. J lost 3 bases, V lost 2 bases, and 1 base had no gene match. Germline loops: CDR1 SGHRS, CDR2 YFSETQ.

This clone was counted only a few times. The chain employs TRBV7-3 and TRBJ2-7, with D possibly called TRBD1 or TRBD2 (5 bases each). The CDR3 length is 14 residues. The V gene's germline CDR1 is SGHTA and CDR2 FQGTGA. V lost 4 bases to trimming and J lost 2 bases, with 12 bases between them. The CDR3 coding sequence is TGTGCCAGCAGCTCCGGCCAGGGACCCTACGAGCAGTACTTC. Its translation: CASSSGQGPYEQYF.

This clone showed up just once. CDR3 DNA: TGTGCCAGCAGTGACGGTTATGAAAAACTGTTTTTT. Encoded protein: CASSDGYEKLFF. The genes are TRBV2 and TRBJ1-4; no clear D. This CDR3 contains 12 residues. Germline CDR1 reads SNHLY; CDR2 reads FYNNEI. V was pared by 3 bases and J by 6 bases, with 5 bases between.

This clone has just a few counts. The identical CDR3 is also encoded by other nucleotide sequences in the sample. The V and J genes are TRBV6-4 and TRBJ1-1, with D maybe TRBD1 (6 bases). CDR3 length: 14 amino acids. Trimming removed 0 bases at V and 4 bases at J, with 9 bases between. CDR1 MRHNA and CDR2 SNTAGT come from the germline V gene. CDR3 region: CASSDSSRGTEAFF. The CDR3, as DNA: TGTGCCAGCAGTGACTCGAGCAGGGGCACTGAAGCTTTCTTT.

The J gene is TRBJ2-3, the V gene TRBV18; 9 bases map to TRBD2. The germline gives CDR1 KGHSH, CDR2 LQKENI. The CDR3 contains 17 residues. V was pared by 2 bases and J by 0 bases, with 6 bases of the junction left unmatched. The CDR3 protein is CASSPISGSSSTDTQYF. CDR3 sequence (DNA): TGTGCCAGCTCACCAATTAGCGGGAGCTCTAGCACAGATACGCAGTATTTT. Drawing the rest from reference TRBV18 and TRBJ2-3, the complete variable domain is NAGVMQNPRHLVRRRGQEARLRCSPMKGHSHVYWYRQLPEEGLKFMVYLQKENIIDESGMPKERFSAEFPKEGPSILRIQQVVRGDSAAYFCASSPISGSSSTDTQYFGPGTRLTVL.

The V gene is TRBV4-3, the J gene TRBJ1-1; a weak D match, TRBD1 (5 bases). This CDR3 is 16 amino acids long. V was shortened by 0 bases and J by 5 bases, with 16 bases between the two germline ends. The germline V gene has CDR1 LGHNA and CDR2 YSLEER. CDR3 sequence: CASSQDRGQGTTEAFF. CDR3 DNA: TGCGCCAGCAGCCAAGATCGTGGGCAGGGTACGACTGAAGCTTTCTTT.